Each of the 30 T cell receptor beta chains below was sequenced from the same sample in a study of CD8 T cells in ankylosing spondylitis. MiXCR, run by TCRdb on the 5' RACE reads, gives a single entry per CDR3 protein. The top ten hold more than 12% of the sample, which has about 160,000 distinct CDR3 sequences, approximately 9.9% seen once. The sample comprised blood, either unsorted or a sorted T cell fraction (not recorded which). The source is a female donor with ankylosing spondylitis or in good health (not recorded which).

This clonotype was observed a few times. The CDR3 protein is CASSTRGEGELFF. Here the CDR3 DNA reads TGTGCCAGCAGCACAAGAGGGGAGGGGGAGCTGTTTTTT. The chain is built from TRBV7-8 and TRBJ2-2; perhaps D is TRBD1 or TRBD2 (5 bases each). Per germline, CDR1 SGHVS and CDR2 FQNEAQ. V was pared by 5 bases and J by 8 bases, with 12 bases between. The CDR3 runs to 13 residues. The whole variable domain, remainder taken from reference TRBV7-8 and TRBJ2-2, is GAGVSQSPRYKVAKRGQDVALRCDPISGHVSLFWYQQALGQGPEFLTYFQNEAQLDKSGLPSDRFFAERPEGSVSTLKIQRTQQEDSAVYLCASSTRGEGELFFGEGSRLTVL.

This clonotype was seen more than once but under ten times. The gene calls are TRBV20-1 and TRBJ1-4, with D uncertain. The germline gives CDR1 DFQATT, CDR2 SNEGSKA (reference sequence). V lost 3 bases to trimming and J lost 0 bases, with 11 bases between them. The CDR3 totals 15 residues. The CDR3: CSARETGATNEKLFF. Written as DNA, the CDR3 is TGCAGTGCTAGGGAGACCGGCGCAACTAATGAAAAACTGTTTTTT.

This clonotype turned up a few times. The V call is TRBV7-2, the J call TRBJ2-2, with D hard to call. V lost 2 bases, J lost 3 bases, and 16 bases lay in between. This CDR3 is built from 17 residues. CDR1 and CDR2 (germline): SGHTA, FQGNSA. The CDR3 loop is CASSLPGDGEDTGELFF. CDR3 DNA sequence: TGTGCCAGCAGCTTACCGGGTGATGGAGAGGACACCGGGGAGCTGTTTTTT.

The CDR3 region has the DNA TGTGCCAGCAGTCCTGACAGGGGCGGCCAGCCCCAGCATTTT. Translating it yields CASSPDRGGQPQHF. This chain uses TRBV27 with TRBJ1-5, with 8 nucleotides matching TRBD1. Germline CDR1 is MNHEY and CDR2 is SMNVEV (reference sequence). With 5 bases clipped from V and 7 bases from J, the junction kept 7 bases outside the gene matches. The CDR3 consists of 14 residues.

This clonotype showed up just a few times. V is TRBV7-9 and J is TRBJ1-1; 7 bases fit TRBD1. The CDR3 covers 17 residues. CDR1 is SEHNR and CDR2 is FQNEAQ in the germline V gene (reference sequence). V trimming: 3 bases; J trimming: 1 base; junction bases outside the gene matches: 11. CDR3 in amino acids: CASSFRQGGTGNTEAFF. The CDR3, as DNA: TGTGCCAGCAGCTTCCGACAGGGTGGAACTGGGAACACTGAAGCTTTCTTT.

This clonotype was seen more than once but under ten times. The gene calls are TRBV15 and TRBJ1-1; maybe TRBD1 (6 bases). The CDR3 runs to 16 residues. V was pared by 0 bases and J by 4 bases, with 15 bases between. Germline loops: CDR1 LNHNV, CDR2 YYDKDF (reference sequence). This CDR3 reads CATSRDGQGGGTEAFF. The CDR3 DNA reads TGTGCCACCAGCAGAGATGGGCAAGGGGGAGGCACTGAAGCTTTCTTT.

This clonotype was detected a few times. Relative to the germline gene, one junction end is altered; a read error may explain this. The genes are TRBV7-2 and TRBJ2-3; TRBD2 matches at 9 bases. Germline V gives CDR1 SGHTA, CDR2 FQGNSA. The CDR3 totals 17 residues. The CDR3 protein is CASREKGLADYTDSQYF. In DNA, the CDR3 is TGTGCCAGCAGGGAGAAGGGACTAGCAGACTACACAGATTCGCAGTATTTT.

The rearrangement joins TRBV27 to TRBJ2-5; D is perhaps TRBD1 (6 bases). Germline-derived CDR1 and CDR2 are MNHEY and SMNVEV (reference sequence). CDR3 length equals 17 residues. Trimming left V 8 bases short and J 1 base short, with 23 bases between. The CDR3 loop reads CASQGQSKDNTQETQYF. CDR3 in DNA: TGTGCCAGCCAAGGACAGTCTAAGGATAACACCCAAGAGACCCAGTACTTC.

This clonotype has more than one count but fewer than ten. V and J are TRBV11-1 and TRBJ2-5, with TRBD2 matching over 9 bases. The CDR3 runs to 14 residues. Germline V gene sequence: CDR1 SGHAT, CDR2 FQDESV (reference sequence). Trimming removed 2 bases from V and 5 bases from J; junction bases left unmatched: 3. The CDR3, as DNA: TGTGCCAGCAGCTTACTAGCGGGAAGGGAGACCCAGTACTTC. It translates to CASSLLAGRETQYF. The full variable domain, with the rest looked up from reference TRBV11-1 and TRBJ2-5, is EAEVAQSPRYKITEKSQAVAFWCDPISGHATLYWYRQILGQGPELLVQFQDESVVDDSQLPKDRFSAERLKGVDSTLKIQPAELGDSAMYLCASSLLAGRETQYFGPGTRLLVL.

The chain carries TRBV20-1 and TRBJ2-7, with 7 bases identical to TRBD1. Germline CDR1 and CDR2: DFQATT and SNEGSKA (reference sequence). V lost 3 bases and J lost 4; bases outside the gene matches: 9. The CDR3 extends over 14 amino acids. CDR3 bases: TGCAGTGCTAGTCCGGCAGGGGGTTTATACGAGCAGTACTTC. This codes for CSASPAGGLYEQYF.

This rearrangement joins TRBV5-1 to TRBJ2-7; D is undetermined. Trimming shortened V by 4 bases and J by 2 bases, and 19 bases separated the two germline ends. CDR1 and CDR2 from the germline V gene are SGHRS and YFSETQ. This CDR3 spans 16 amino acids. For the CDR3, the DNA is TGCGCCAGCAGCCTTTACGGGCCGGACGGTACCTACGAGCAGTACTTC. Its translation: CASSLYGPDGTYEQYF.

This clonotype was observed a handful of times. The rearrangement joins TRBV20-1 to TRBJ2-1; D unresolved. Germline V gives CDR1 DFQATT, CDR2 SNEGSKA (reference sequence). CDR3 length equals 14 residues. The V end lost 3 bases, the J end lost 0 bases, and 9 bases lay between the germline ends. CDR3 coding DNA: TGCAGTGCTAGTTGGGGAAGCTCCTACAATGAGCAGTTCTTC. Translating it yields CSASWGSSYNEQFF.

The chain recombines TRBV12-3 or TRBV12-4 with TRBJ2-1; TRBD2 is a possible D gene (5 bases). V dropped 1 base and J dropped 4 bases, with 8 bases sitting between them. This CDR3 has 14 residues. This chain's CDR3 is CASSLGLAYNEQFF. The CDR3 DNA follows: TGTGCCAGCAGTTTAGGTCTAGCATACAATGAGCAGTTCTTC.

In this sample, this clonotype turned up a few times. The CDR3: CASSQGRERREQYF. Written as DNA, the CDR3 is TGCGCCAGCAGCCAAGGGCGGGAACGACGCGAGCAGTACTTC. V is TRBV4-3 and J is TRBJ2-7, with D perhaps TRBD2 (6 bases). The germline V gene encodes CDR1 LGHNA and CDR2 YSLEER. CDR3 length: 14 residues. The V gene lost 1 base and the J gene lost 6 bases, with 13 bases spanning the gap.

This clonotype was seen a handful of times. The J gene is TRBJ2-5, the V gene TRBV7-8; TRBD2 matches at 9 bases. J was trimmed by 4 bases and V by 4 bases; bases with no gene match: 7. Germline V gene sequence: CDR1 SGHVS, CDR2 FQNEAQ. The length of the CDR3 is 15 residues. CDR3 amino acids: CASSSGLAFLETQYF. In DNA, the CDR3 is TGTGCCAGCAGCTCGGGACTAGCTTTCTTAGAGACCCAGTACTTC.

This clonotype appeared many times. The CDR3 loop reads CASSLTSYNEQFF. CDR3 DNA sequence: TGTGCCAGCAGCTTAACTTCTTACAATGAGCAGTTCTTC. The genes are TRBV7-2 and TRBJ2-1; D remains ambiguous. The germline gives CDR1 SGHTA, CDR2 FQGNSA. CDR3 size: 13 residues. Trimming pared 2 bases from V and 4 bases from J, leaving 6 bases between.

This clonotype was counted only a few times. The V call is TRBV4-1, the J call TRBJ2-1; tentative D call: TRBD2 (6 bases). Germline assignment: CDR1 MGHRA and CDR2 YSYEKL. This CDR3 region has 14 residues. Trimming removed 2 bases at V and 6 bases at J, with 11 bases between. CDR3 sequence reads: CASSQRGSGNEQFF. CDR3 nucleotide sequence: TGCGCCAGCAGCCAACGGGGGTCGGGCAATGAGCAGTTCTTC.

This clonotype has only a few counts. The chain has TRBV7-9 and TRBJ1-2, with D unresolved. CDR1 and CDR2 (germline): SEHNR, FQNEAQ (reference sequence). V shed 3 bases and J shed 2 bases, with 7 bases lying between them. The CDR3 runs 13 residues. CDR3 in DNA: TGTGCCAGCAGCTTGACACAAAACTATGGCTACACCTTC. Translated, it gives CASSLTQNYGYTF.

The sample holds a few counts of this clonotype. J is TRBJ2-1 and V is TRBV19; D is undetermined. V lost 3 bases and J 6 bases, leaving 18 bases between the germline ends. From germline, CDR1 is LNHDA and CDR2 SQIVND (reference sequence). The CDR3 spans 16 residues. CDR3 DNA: TGTGCCAGTAGTATCGTCGGACGGAGCGTCGTCAATGAGCAGTTCTTC. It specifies CASSIVGRSVVNEQFF.

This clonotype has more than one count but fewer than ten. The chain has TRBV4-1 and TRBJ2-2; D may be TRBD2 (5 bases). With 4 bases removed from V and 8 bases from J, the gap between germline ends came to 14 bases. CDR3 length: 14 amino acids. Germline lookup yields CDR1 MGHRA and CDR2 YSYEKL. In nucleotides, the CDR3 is TGCGCCAGCAGCCCCTTTGAGGGATCGGGGGAGCTGTTTTTT. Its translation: CASSPFEGSGELFF.

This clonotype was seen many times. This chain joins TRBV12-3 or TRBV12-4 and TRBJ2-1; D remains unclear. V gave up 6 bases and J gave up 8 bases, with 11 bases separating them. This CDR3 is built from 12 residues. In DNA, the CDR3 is TGTGCCAGCAGCCCGACCCCTTATGAGCAGTTCTTC. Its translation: CASSPTPYEQFF.

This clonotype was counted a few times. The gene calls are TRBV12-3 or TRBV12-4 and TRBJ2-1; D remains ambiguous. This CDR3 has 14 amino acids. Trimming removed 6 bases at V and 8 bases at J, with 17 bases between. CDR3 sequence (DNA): TGTGCCAGCAGCAACGGTGCCGCGTGGGATGAGCAGTTCTTC. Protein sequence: CASSNGAAWDEQFF.

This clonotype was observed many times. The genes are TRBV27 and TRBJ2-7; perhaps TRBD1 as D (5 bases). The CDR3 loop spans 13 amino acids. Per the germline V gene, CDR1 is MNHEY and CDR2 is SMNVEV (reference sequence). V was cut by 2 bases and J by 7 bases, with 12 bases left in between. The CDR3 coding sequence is TGTGCCAGCAGTTTAGGCGGACCAGGGGAGCAGTACTTC. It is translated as CASSLGGPGEQYF.

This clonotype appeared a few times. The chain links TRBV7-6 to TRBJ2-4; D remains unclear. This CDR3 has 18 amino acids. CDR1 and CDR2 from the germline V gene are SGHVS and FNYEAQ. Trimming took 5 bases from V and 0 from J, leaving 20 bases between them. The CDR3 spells CASSLNYGGLKAKNIQYF. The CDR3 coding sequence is TGTGCCAGCAGCCTGAACTACGGCGGTCTAAAAGCCAAAAACATTCAGTACTTC. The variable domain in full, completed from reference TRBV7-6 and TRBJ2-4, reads GAGVSQSPRYKVTKRGQDVALRCDPISGHVSLYWYRQALGQGPEFLTYFNYEAQQDKSGLPNDRFSAERPEGSISTLTIQRTEQRDSAMYRCASSLNYGGLKAKNIQYFGAGTRLSVL.

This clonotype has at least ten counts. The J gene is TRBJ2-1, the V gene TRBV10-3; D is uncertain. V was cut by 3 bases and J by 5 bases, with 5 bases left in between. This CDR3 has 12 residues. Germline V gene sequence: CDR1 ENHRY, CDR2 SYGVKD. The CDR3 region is CAISDYNNEQFF. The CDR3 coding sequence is TGTGCCATCAGTGATTACAACAATGAGCAGTTCTTC.

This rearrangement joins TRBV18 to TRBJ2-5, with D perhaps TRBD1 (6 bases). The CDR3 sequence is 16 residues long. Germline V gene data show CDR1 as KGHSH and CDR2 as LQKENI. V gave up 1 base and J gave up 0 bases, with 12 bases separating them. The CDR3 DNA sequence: TGTGCCAGCTCACCACGGGACACCTTGAACCAAGAGACCCAGTACTTC. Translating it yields CASSPRDTLNQETQYF.

CDR3 amino acids: CASSQRAGLYEQYF. DNA of the CDR3: TGTGCCAGCAGCCAAAGAGCGGGGCTCTACGAGCAGTACTTC. The rearrangement joins TRBV4-2 to TRBJ2-7; 7 nucleotides line up with TRBD2. CDR3 size: 14 residues. Germline CDR1 reads LGHNA; CDR2 reads YNFKEQ. V lost 2 bases, J lost 3 bases, and 4 bases stayed unmatched.

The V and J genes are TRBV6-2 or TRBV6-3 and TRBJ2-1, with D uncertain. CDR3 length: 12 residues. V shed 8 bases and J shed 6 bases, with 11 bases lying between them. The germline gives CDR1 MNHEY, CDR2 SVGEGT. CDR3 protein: CASQVHSNEQFF. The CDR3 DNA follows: TGTGCCAGCCAGGTCCACAGCAATGAGCAGTTCTTC.

CDR3: CASSLPHTGGVDQPQHF. The CDR3 region has the DNA TGTGCCAGCAGTTTACCCCATACAGGGGGTGTCGATCAGCCCCAGCATTTT. The chain recombines TRBV28 with TRBJ1-5; 8 bases are a match to TRBD1. Germline V lookup: CDR1 MDHEN, CDR2 SYDVKM. The ends lost 2 bases at V and 5 bases at J; junction bases unmatched: 11. This CDR3 comprises 17 residues.

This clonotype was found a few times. This CDR3 reads CASSYGGGSGTQYF. The CDR3 coding sequence is TGTGCCAGCAGTTACGGAGGAGGGTCGGGGACCCAGTACTTC. The genes are TRBV6-5 and TRBJ2-5; D is perhaps TRBD2 (6 bases). Trimming stripped 2 bases from V and 7 bases from J, with 14 bases between. The germline V gene has CDR1 MNHEY and CDR2 SVGAGI. The CDR3 runs 14 residues.